This T cell receptor (beta chain) was identified in a study of spatial heterogeneity in lung cancer. About the research overall: The average count in raw reads for each unique TCR and UMI combination exceeded nine appearances. Study-level results: Quantities of ubiquitous and regional expanded TCRs paralleled ubiquitous and regional nonsynonymous mutations, respectively. Within tumors, counts of expanded alpha and beta TCRs tracked tumor mutation counts.

Time point indicated: sample taken at primary tumor resection. Every molecule of TCR cDNA had its own unique molecular identifier. TCRdb reprocessed the 5' RACE reads with MiXCR, giving one entry per CDR3 protein. The profile covers about 100,000 distinct CDR3 sequences, with 4.4% appearing a single time and less than 25% taken by the ten largest. A remark on this clonotype: Its specificity is unknown.

Trimming cost V 2 bases and J 8 bases; bases outside gene matches: 20. The CDR3 has 19 amino acids. From germline, CDR1 is MNHNY and CDR2 SVGAGI (reference sequence). Sample: lung tumor tissue, taken at surgery. The chain joins TRBV6-6 to TRBJ2-1; 8 positions agree with TRBD1. The TCR comes from a male donor with early-stage non-small cell lung cancer. In DNA form, the CDR3 reads TGTGCCAGCAGTTACCCCAAGACAGGGGTCGACCTAAACCCCGATGAGCAGTTCTTC. Amino acids: CASSYPKTGVDLNPDEQFF.